Described below is a single T cell receptor (beta chain) sequence and its context. The target antigen is unknown. The sample comes from a study of T-cell reconstitution after alpha-beta-depleted transplantation in children. Points from the study as a whole: From newly produced T cells came most of the T-cell counts and diversity one year after transplant. Surviving recipient T cells and thymic progenitors accounted for the high day-60 TCRbeta diversity observed in some patients.

Trimming took 3 bases from V and 4 from J, leaving 7 bases between them. The CDR3 consists of 13 residues. Per the germline V gene, CDR1 is LNHDA and CDR2 is SQIVND (reference sequence). Unique molecular identifiers were incorporated when the TCRbeta library was constructed. One entry per CDR3 protein, called by TCRdb with MiXCR from the PCR reads. The sample yields some 350,000 distinct CDR3 sequences, about 16% seen once. The sequence derives from a male patient between 2 and 15 years old who had a stem cell transplant for acute lymphoblastic leukemia, so the T cells may come from the graft donor. J is TRBJ2-1 and V is TRBV19; D gene ambiguous. Source: PBMCs, mostly from graft donor cells, taken 360 days after TCRalphabeta/CD19-depleted stem cell transplant. The CDR3 DNA follows: TGTGCCAGTAGTATGGGTGGGTACAATGAGCAGTTCTTC. This sequence encodes CASSMGGYNEQFF.